This T cell receptor beta chain was identified in a study of preoperative IRX-2 immunotherapy in early breast cancer. Treatment in this sample: preoperative locoregional IRX-2 cytokine immunotherapy. This phase Ib study tested locoregional IRX-2 cytokine immunotherapy given before surgery. CDR1 is SGHVS, CDR2 FQNEAQ, per germline. The V gene end was trimmed by 1 base and the J gene end by 1 base; junction bases not matched to a gene: 9. The CDR3 is 17 amino acids. The repertoire was sequenced with immunoSEQ multiplex PCR; TCRdb's copy has only in-frame clones and lacks some. The data contain under 30,000 clones, over 85% of them singletons.

The rearrangement uses TRBV7-8 and TRBJ1-1; 7 bases fit TRBD1. This TCR derives from a human donor with breast cancer. The specimen was tumor tissue, collected after IRX-2 immunotherapy. CDR3 sequence: CASSLGVGTDWNTEAFF. The CDR3, as DNA: TGTGCCAGCAGCTTAGGGGTCGGGACAGATTGGAACACTGAAGCTTTCTTT.